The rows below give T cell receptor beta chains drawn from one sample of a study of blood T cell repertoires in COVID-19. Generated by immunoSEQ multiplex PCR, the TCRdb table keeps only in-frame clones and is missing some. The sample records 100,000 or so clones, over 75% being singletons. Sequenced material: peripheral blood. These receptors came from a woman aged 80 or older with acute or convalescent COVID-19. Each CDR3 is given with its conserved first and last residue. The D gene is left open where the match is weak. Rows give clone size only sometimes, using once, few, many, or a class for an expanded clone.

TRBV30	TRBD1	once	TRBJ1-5	CAWTPTGIHQPQHF	TGTGCCTGGACCCCGACAGGGATACATCAGCCCCAGCATTTT
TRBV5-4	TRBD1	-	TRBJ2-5	CASSNEDRVGTQYF	TGTGCCAGCAGCAACGAGGACAGGGTCGGGACCCAGTACTTC
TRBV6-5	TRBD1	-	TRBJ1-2	CATSLGQGQYGYTF	TGTGCCACCTCATTGGGACAGGGCCAATATGGCTACACCTTC
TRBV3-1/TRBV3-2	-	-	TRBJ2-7	CASSQRGEQYF	TGTGCCAGCAGCCAAAGGGGCGAGCAGTACTTC
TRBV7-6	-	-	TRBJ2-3	CASSLPSITDTQYF	TGTGCCAGCAGCTTACCCTCTATCACAGATACGCAGTATTTT
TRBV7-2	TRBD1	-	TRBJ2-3	CASSLGLQGGTDTQYF	TGTGCCAGCAGCTTAGGTCTCCAGGGGGGCACAGATACGCAGTATTTT
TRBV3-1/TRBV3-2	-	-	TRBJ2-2	CASEGLPNTGELFF	TGTGCCAGCGAGGGACTTCCGAACACCGGGGAGCTGTTTTTT
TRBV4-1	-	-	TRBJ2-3	CASSQVRGTYWGDTQYF	TGCGCCAGCAGCCAAGTTCGCGGGACCTACTGGGGGGATACGCAGTATTTT
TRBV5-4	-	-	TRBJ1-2	CASNPGDLNYGYTF	TGTGCCAGCAATCCAGGGGATCTTAACTATGGCTACACCTTC
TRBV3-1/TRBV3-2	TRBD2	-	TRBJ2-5	CASSQGLAGAGETQYF	TGTGCCAGCAGCCAGGGATTAGCGGGGGCTGGGGAGACCCAGTACTTC
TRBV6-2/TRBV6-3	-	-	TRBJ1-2	CASSYSAGAGYTF	TGTGCCAGCAGTTACTCAGCAGGGGCCGGCTACACCTTC
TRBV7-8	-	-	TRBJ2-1	CASSLVLANLRNEQFF	TGTGCCAGCAGCTTAGTTCTAGCAAATCTTCGCAATGAGCAGTTCTTC